Presented here are 6 T cell receptor beta chains from one specimen sequenced in a study of T cells in Graves' hyperthyroidism and ophthalmopathy. From RNA transcripts, TCR beta CDR3 regions were amplified. First-round RT-PCR targeting the TCR CDR3 was performed with the HTBI primer set. TCRdb analysed the multiplex PCR reads with MiXCR anew, one entry per CDR3 protein. The sample records around 760,000 distinct CDR3 sequences, under 45% being singletons. What was sequenced was blood. Receptors were obtained from a woman in her 40s with Graves' hyperthyroidism.

J is TRBJ1-6 and V is TRBV6-1; the D gene is possibly TRBD1 (6 bases). Between the trimmed V and J ends, which lost 9 bases and 6 bases, there was a span of 15 bases. Germline values: CDR1 MNHNS, CDR2 SASEGT. This CDR3 has 14 amino acids. CDR3: CASCLGRGNSPLHF. CDR3 bases: TGTGCCAGTTGCTTGGGCAGGGGTAATTCACCCCTCCACTTT.

This clonotype has more than one count but fewer than ten. V usage is TRBV12-3 or TRBV12-4 and J usage is TRBJ2-2; tentatively, D is TRBD1 (5 bases). CDR3 size: 14 residues. CDR3 residues: CASGLKGYTGELFF. In DNA form, the CDR3 reads TGTGCTAGTGGTTTGAAGGGGTACACCGGGGAGCTGTTTTTT.

The V call is TRBV2, the J call TRBJ2-5; D not resolved. The CDR3 length is 13 residues. V was shortened by 11 bases and J by 5 bases, with 18 bases between the two germline ends. In germline, CDR1 is SNHLY, CDR2 FYNNEI. The CDR3 sequence: CALIGRSRETQYF. The CDR3 bases are TGTGCCCTGATAGGGCGGTCTAGGGAGACCCAGTACTTC.

This clonotype was seen many times. The chain is built from TRBV10-3 and TRBJ1-3; 8 bases are shared with TRBD1. Trimming took 10 bases from V and 3 from J; bases not matched to a gene: 8. The CDR3 contains 14 residues. In germline, CDR1 is ENHRY, CDR2 SYGVKD. This CDR3 is CATVTGAGGNTIYF. The CDR3 region has the DNA TGTGCCACCGTGACAGGGGCGGGTGGAAACACCATATATTTT.

This clonotype appeared a few times. The chain couples TRBV24-1 to TRBJ2-5; 8 bases align to TRBD1. V was pared by 4 bases and J by 0 bases, with 0 bases of the junction left unmatched. CDR1 is KGHDR and CDR2 is SFDVKD in the germline V gene. There are 14 residues in the CDR3. Here the CDR3 reads CATSETGDQETQYF. The DNA for the CDR3 is TGTGCCACCAGTGAGACAGGGGACCAAGAGACCCAGTACTTC.

The gene calls are TRBV20-1 and TRBJ2-7, with D perhaps given as TRBD1 or TRBD2 (5 bases each). The CDR3 runs to 15 residues. V was cut by 0 bases and J by 2 bases, with 14 bases left in between. Germline CDR1 DFQATT, CDR2 SNEGSKA (reference sequence). CDR3 in amino acids: CSARDPQGAPYEQYF. Here the CDR3 DNA reads TGCAGTGCTAGAGATCCCCAGGGAGCACCCTACGAGCAGTACTTC.